This entry describes one TCR beta chain. Its antigen is unidentified. As TCR cDNA was made by 5'RACE template switching, a universal primer site and UMIs were added. TCRdb processed the 5' RACE reads anew with MiXCR; each CDR3 protein has one entry. The sample records about 300,000 distinct CDR3 sequences, around 8.6% being singletons. This entry is derived from a study of T cells after yellow fever vaccination. The CDR3 consists of 14 residues. Looked up from germline, CDR1 is SGHTA and CDR2 is FQGNSA. V was clipped by 3 bases and J by 3 bases, with 11 bases between them. Study-level results: The CD4 compartment and the CD8 compartment contained a small share of clonotypes in common. Reappearing after the booster were most of the clones from primary vaccination (less than 98% CD4, 85% to 90% CD8). Abundant clonotypes from the bulk population could get into FACS-sorted repertoires as contaminants.

The sequenced sample was CD4+ T cells sorted from PBMCs, obtained 5 days after the yellow fever booster vaccination. The sequence was obtained from a man aged 18 to 29 who received the YFV17D yellow fever vaccine. This chain uses TRBV7-2 with TRBJ1-2; a possible D gene is TRBD1 (5 bases). The CDR3 here is CASSLTALDYGYTF. The CDR3 DNA follows: TGTGCCAGCAGCTTGACAGCTCTGGACTATGGCTACACCTTC.